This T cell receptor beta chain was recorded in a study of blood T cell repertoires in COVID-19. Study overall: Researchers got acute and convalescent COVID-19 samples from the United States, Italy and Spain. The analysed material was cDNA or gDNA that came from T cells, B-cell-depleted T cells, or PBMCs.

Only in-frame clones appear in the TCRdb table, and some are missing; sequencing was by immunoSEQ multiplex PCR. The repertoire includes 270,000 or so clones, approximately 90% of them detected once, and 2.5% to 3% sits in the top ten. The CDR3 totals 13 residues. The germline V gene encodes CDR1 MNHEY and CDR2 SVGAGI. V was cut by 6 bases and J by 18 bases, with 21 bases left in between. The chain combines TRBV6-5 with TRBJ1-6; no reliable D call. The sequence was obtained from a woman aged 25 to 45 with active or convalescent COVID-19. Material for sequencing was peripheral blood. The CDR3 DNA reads TGTGCCAGCAGAGACCTCTTACGGGGTGGAACCCACTTT. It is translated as CASRDLLRGGTHF.